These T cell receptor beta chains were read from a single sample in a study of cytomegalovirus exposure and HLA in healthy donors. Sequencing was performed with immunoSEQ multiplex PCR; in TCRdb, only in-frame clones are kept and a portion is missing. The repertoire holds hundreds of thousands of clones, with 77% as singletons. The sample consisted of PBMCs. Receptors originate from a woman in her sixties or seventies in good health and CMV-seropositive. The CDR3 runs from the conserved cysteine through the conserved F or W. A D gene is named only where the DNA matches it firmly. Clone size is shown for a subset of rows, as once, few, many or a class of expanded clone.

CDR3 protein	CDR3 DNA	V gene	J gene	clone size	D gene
CASSRQDSDGYTF	TGTGCCAGCAGCCGACAAGACAGTGATGGCTACACCTTC	TRBV4-2	TRBJ1-2	.	.
CASSPGQNTEAFF	TGTGCCAGCAGCCCGGGACAGAACACTGAAGCTTTCTTT	TRBV7-6	TRBJ1-1	.	.
CASSPPLGQRNSPLHF	TGTGCCAGCAGTCCTCCATTGGGACAGAGAAATTCACCCCTCCACTTT	TRBV27	TRBJ1-6	few	TRBD1
CASSPRQGRAKNIQYF	TGTGCCAGCAGTCCTCGACAGGGCCGGGCCAAAAACATTCAGTACTTC	TRBV27	TRBJ2-4	.	TRBD1
CASRLGQGGDTQYF	TGCGCCAGCCGTTTGGGACAGGGAGGAGATACGCAGTATTTT	TRBV5-1	TRBJ2-3	.	TRBD1
CASSLAGYGYTF	TGTGCCAGCAGTTTAGCCGGGTATGGCTACACCTTC	TRBV27	TRBJ1-2	.	.
CASSPQQGRDTQYF	TGTGCCAGCAGTCCGCAACAGGGCAGAGATACGCAGTATTTT	TRBV6-5	TRBJ2-3	.	.
CASSSTGRSNSPLHF	TGTGCCAGCAGTTCCACAGGAAGGTCCAATTCACCCCTCCACTTT	TRBV27	TRBJ1-6	.	.
CASSKIAGGLGTDTQYF	TGCGCCAGCTCTAAAATCGCGGGGGGGCTGGGCACAGATACGCAGTATTTT	TRBV5-1	TRBJ2-3	.	TRBD2
CSSSPDRGADPAYNEQFF	TGTTCCAGCAGCCCCGACCGGGGGGCAGACCCTGCCTACAATGAGCAGTTCTTC	TRBV7-9	TRBJ2-1	.	.
CASSLGGAGYGYTF	TGTGCCAGCAGCTTAGGTGGGGCAGGGTATGGCTACACCTTC	TRBV11-2	TRBJ1-2	once	.
CASSLRLAQETQYF	TGTGCCAGCAGTCTTAGACTAGCACAAGAGACCCAGTACTTC	TRBV2	TRBJ2-5	.	TRBD2
CASSQGSGGAADTQYF	TGCGCCAGCAGCCAAGGGAGCGGGGGGGCGGCAGATACGCAGTATTTT	TRBV4-3	TRBJ2-3	.	TRBD2
CASSFKTGVGNIQYF	TGTGCCAGCAGCTTTAAGACAGGGGTGGGGAACATTCAGTACTTC	TRBV7-2	TRBJ2-4	.	TRBD1
CATERDRDEKLFF	TGTGCCACCGAGAGGGACAGGGACGAAAAACTGTTTTTT	TRBV6-1	TRBJ1-4	.	TRBD1
CASSQVLPTYNSPLHF	TGCGCCAGCAGCCAAGTGCTACCGACCTATAATTCACCCCTCCACTTT	TRBV4-3	TRBJ1-6	.	.
CASSPAGGPYEQYF	TGTGCCAGCAGTCCCGCGGGGGGGCCGTACGAGCAGTACTTC	TRBV28	TRBJ2-7	.	TRBD2